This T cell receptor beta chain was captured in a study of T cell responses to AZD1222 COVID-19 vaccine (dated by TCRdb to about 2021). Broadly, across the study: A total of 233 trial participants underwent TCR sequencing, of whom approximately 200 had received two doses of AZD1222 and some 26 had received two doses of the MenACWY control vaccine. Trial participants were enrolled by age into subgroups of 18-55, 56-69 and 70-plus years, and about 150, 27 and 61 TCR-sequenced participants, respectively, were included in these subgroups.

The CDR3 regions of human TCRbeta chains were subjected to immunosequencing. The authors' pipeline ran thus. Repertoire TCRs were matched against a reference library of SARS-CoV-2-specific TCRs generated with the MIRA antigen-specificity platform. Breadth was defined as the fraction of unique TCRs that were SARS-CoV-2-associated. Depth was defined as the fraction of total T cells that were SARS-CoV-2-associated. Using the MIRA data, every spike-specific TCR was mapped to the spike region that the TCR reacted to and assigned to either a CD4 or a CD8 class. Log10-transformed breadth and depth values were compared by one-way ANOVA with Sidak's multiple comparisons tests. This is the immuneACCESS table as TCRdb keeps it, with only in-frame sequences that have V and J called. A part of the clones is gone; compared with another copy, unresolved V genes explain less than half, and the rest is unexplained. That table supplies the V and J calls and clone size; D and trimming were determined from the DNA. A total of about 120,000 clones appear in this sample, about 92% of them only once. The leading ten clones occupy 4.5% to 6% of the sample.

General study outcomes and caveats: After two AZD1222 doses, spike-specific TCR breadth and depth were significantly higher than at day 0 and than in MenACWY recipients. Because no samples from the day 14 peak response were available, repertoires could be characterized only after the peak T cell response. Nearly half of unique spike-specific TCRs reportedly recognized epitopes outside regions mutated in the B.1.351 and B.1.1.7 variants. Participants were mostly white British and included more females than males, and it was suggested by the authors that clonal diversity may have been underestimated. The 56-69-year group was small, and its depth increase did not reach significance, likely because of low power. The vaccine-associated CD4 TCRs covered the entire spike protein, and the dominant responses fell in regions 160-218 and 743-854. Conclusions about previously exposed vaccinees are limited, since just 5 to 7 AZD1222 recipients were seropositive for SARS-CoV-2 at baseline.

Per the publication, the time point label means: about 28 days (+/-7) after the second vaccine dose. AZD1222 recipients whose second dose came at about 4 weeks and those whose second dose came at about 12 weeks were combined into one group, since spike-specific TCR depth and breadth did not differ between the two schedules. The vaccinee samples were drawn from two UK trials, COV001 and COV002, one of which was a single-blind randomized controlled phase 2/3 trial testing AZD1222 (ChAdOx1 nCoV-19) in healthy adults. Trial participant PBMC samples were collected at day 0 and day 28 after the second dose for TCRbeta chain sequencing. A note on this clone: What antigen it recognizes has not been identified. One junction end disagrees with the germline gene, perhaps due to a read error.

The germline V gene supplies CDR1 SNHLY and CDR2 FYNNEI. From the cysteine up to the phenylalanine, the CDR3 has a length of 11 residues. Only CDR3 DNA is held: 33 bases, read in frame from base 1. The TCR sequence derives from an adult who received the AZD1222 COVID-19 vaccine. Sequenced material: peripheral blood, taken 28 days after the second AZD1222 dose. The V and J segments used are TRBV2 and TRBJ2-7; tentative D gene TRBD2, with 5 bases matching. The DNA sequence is TGTACCAGCAGTGGGGAGCTCGAGCAGTACTTC. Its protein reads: CTSSGELEQYF.